One and the same sample provided the 27 T cell receptor beta chains below, sequenced in a study of cytomegalovirus exposure and HLA in healthy donors. 60 Vbeta and 13 Jbeta primers were used in PCR. Measured with immunoSEQ multiplex PCR; TCRdb has only the in-frame clones, and not every one. The sample gives around 130,000 clones, about 8.5% of which show up once; 5.5% is in the top ten. The sequenced sample consisted of PBMCs. The receptors originated from a man aged 40-50 years in good health and CMV-seronegative.

This clone was recorded a few times. The rearrangement uses TRBV2 and TRBJ2-1; TRBD1 aligns across 7 bases. V dropped 3 bases and J dropped 3; count of bases not matched to a gene: 5. The length of the CDR3 is 15 residues. Per the germline V gene, CDR1 is SNHLY and CDR2 is FYNNEI. This chain's CDR3 is CASSDRTGDYNEQFF. As DNA, the CDR3 is TGTGCCAGCAGTGACCGAACAGGGGACTACAATGAGCAGTTCTTC.

This clone was picked up a small number of times. This chain connects TRBV5-1 to TRBJ2-7, with 12 positions matching TRBD2. Germline CDR1 reads SGHRS; CDR2 reads YFSETQ. V lost 2 bases and J lost 3; bases outside the gene matches: 6. The CDR3 contains 16 residues. CDR3 in amino acids: CASSFGLAGFVYEQYF. CDR3 coding DNA: TGCGCCAGCAGCTTCGGACTAGCGGGGTTCGTCTACGAGCAGTACTTC.

This clone has more than one count but fewer than ten. The chain combines TRBV2 with TRBJ2-4; the match to TRBD2 covers 14 bases. The CDR3 runs 15 residues. Germline V lookup: CDR1 SNHLY, CDR2 FYNNEI. V lost 1 base and J lost 15; bases outside the gene matches: 8. CDR3 in DNA: TGTGCCAGCAGTGAAGAGGGACTAGCGGGGGCCGGGGGGTACTTC. This translates into CASSEEGLAGAGGYF.

There are a few counts of this clone. CDR3 DNA: TGCGCCAGCAGCTCCAGGGAATCCGACGTCTATGGCTACACCTTC. Translation: CASSSRESDVYGYTF. The rearrangement links TRBV5-1 to TRBJ1-2, with D possibly TRBD1 on 5 matching bases. Germline V lookup: CDR1 SGHRS, CDR2 YFSETQ. This CDR3 spans 15 amino acids. V dropped 3 bases and J dropped 4 bases, with 16 bases sitting between them.

The rearrangement uses TRBV7-6 and TRBJ2-5; 10 bases match TRBD2. Germline V gene data show CDR1 as SGHVS and CDR2 as FNYEAQ. The V segment lost 1 base and the J segment 2 bases; nucleotides outside the gene matches: 4. CDR3 size: 16 residues. As DNA, the CDR3 is TGTGCCAGCAGCTTAGGCCAACTAGCGGGACAAGAGACCCAGTACTTC. It codes for CASSLGQLAGQETQYF.

Comment on this clone: A read error may produce the germline difference seen at one junction end. The V call is TRBV5-6, the J call TRBJ1-1; TRBD1 agrees at 7 bases. The germline gives CDR1 SGHDT, CDR2 YYEEEE. The CDR3 consists of 18 residues. CDR3 residues: CASSMESSIGRGNAEAFF. Here the CDR3 DNA reads TGTGCCAGCAGCATGGAGTCCTCTATAGGCAGGGGGAACGCTGAAGCTTTCTTT.

The rearrangement uses TRBV25-1 and TRBJ1-6, with D tentatively TRBD1 (5 bases). V dropped 2 bases and J dropped 1 base, with 6 bases sitting between them. The CDR3 consists of 15 residues. The V gene's germline CDR1 is MGHDK and CDR2 SYGVNS. CDR3 protein: CASSERGSYNSPLHF. The CDR3 DNA follows: TGTGCCAGCAGTGAAAGGGGTTCCTATAATTCACCCCTCCACTTT.

The table lists this clone with a few counts. The CDR3 here is CASSLGAGVDYGYTF. DNA of the CDR3: TGTGCCAGCAGCTTGGGGGCCGGGGTCGACTATGGCTACACCTTC. This chain connects TRBV5-8 to TRBJ1-2; D gene ambiguous. This CDR3 comprises 15 residues. Germline V CDR1 and CDR2: SGHTS, YDEGEE. V lost 0 bases and J 3 bases, leaving 12 bases between the germline ends.

This clone was seen only a few times. V is TRBV18 and J is TRBJ1-2; 10 bases match TRBD1. CDR1 and CDR2 (germline): KGHSH, LQKENI. CDR3 length equals 16 residues. V lost 2 bases, J lost 2 bases, and 5 bases stayed unmatched. CDR3 protein: CASSPGGTGDNYGYTF. CDR3 bases: TGTGCCAGCTCACCAGGGGGGACAGGGGACAACTATGGCTACACCTTC.

Only a few counts were recorded for this clone. This chain connects TRBV5-5 to TRBJ2-7, with TRBD1 matching over 8 bases. V gave up 4 bases and J gave up 0 bases; unmatched junction bases: 6. Germline loops: CDR1 SGHKS, CDR2 YYEKEE (reference sequence). CDR3 length: 15 amino acids. The CDR3 DNA reads as TGTGCCAGCAGCGAGGACAGGGCGACCTCCTACGAGCAGTACTTC. This gives the protein CASSEDRATSYEQYF.

The chain is built from TRBV6-5 and TRBJ2-5; tentative D call: TRBD2 (6 bases). The end of the DNA is better explained by TRBJ2-7, so the J call may be wrong. The CDR3 has 16 amino acids. Germline V gene sequence: CDR1 MNHEY, CDR2 SVGAGI. CDR3 sequence: CASSYSGLRGSYEQYF. The CDR3 nucleotides are TGTGCCAGCAGTTACTCGGGACTCCGAGGCTCCTACGAGCAGTACTTC.

The table lists this clone with a few counts. V is TRBV5-6 and J is TRBJ2-7; 7 positions agree with TRBD1. The CDR3 totals 13 residues. Unmatched junction bases numbered 4, after V lost 4 bases and J lost 3 bases. Germline lookup yields CDR1 SGHDT and CDR2 YYEEEE. In DNA, the CDR3 is TGTGCCAGCAGCCCTGGGGACAGCTACGAGCAGTACTTC. Translation: CASSPGDSYEQYF. The variable domain in full, with the rest retrieved from reference TRBV5-6 and TRBJ2-7, is DAGVTQSPTHLIKTRGQQVTLRCSPKSGHDTVSWYQQALGQGPQFIFQYYEEEERQRGNFPDRFSGHQFPNYSSELNVNALLLGDSALYLCASSPGDSYEQYFGPGTRLTVT.

This rearrangement joins TRBV2 to TRBJ1-5; a possible D gene is TRBD1 (6 bases). Trimming removed 4 bases from V and 6 bases from J, with 13 bases in between. There are 14 residues in the CDR3. Per the germline V gene, CDR1 is SNHLY and CDR2 is FYNNEI. This CDR3 is CASSARQGGQPQHF. CDR3 DNA: TGTGCCAGCAGTGCCCGACAAGGGGGTCAGCCCCAGCATTTT.

Many counts were recorded for this clone. CDR3 region: CAWQQGIFTGELFF. CDR3 DNA: TGTGCCTGGCAACAGGGGATATTTACCGGGGAGCTGTTTTTT. This sequence joins TRBV30 and TRBJ2-2; 7 bases fit TRBD1. J lost 5 bases, V lost 5 bases, and 8 bases had no gene match. Germline CDR1 is GTSNPN and CDR2 is SVGIG (reference sequence). The CDR3 is 14 residues long. Together with reference TRBV30 and TRBJ2-2, the CDR3 gives the full variable domain: SQTIHQWPATLVQPVGSPLSLECTVEGTSNPNLYWYRQAAGRGLQLLFYSVGIGQISSEVPQNLSASRPQDRQFILSSKKLLLSDSGFYLCAWQQGIFTGELFFGEGSRLTVL.

In this sample, this clone turned up a few times. This sequence joins TRBV5-1 and TRBJ1-3; D uncertain. The CDR3 spans 14 residues. V gave up 5 bases and J gave up 0 bases, with 9 bases separating them. Germline-derived CDR1 and CDR2 are SGHRS and YFSETQ. In nucleotides, the CDR3 is TGCGCCAGCAGACAAGACACCTCTGGAAACACCATATATTTT. This codes for CASRQDTSGNTIYF.

This clone has only a few counts. This chain connects TRBV5-4 to TRBJ1-1, with a tentative D call TRBD1 (5 bases). The V end was cut by 1 base, the J end by 4 bases, with 11 bases between. Germline values: CDR1 SGHNT, CDR2 YYREEE (reference sequence). The CDR3 is 14 amino acids. The CDR3 region is CASSLWGGGTEAFF. In DNA form, the CDR3 reads TGTGCCAGCAGCTTGTGGGGGGGTGGCACTGAAGCTTTCTTT.

Only a few counts were recorded for this clone. This chain uses TRBV11-3 with TRBJ2-2; TRBD2 matches 7 bases. The CDR3 runs 12 residues. Looked up from germline, CDR1 is SGHNT and CDR2 is YENEEA. J lost 5 bases, V lost 8 bases, and 2 bases had no gene match. In DNA, the CDR3 is TGTGCCAGCGCGCGGGGGACCGGGGAGCTGTTTTTT. It specifies CASARGTGELFF.

J is TRBJ1-2 and V is TRBV28, with TRBD1 identical over 11 bases. Germline V CDR1 and CDR2: MDHEN, SYDVKM. CDR3 size: 15 residues. J was trimmed by 7 bases and V by 7 bases; bases with no gene match: 11. The CDR3 sequence is CASKTPGQGVFGYTF. The CDR3 DNA reads TGTGCCAGCAAGACTCCGGGACAGGGGGTATTTGGCTACACCTTC.

This rearrangement joins TRBV7-9 to TRBJ2-5; D possibly corresponds to TRBD2 (6 bases). The J call is in doubt because the DNA end fits TRBJ2-7 better. Germline lookup yields CDR1 SEHNR and CDR2 FQNEAQ (reference sequence). This CDR3 contains 13 residues. CDR3 loop: CASSSGLSYEQYF. CDR3 bases: TGTGCCAGCAGCTCGGGACTGTCCTACGAGCAGTACTTC.

This clone has more than one count but fewer than ten. The chain is built from TRBV5-1 and TRBJ2-1; weak D call: TRBD2 (7 bases). This CDR3 region has 17 residues. The V gene lost 0 bases and the J gene lost 3 bases, with 16 bases spanning the gap. Germline V CDR1 and CDR2: SGHRS, YFSETQ. The DNA of the CDR3 is TGCGCCAGCAGCTTGGCCTTTGCGGGGGCGATCTACAATGAGCAGTTCTTC. It translates to CASSLAFAGAIYNEQFF.

This clone was recorded a few times. This rearrangement joins TRBV5-6 to TRBJ1-2; D remains unclear. Germline V gives CDR1 SGHDT, CDR2 YYEEEE. Trimming removed 3 bases at V and 5 bases at J, with 14 bases between. The CDR3 has 14 amino acids. The CDR3 bases are TGTGCCAGCAGCTCCCCCCGTGGGCCTTATGGCTACACCTTC. Protein: CASSSPRGPYGYTF.

This clone has a handful of counts. The rearrangement uses TRBV7-2 and TRBJ1-5; TRBD1 matches at 7 bases. CDR3 size: 14 residues. The V segment lost 1 base and the J segment 6 bases; nucleotides outside the gene matches: 3. Germline V CDR1 and CDR2: SGHTA, FQGNSA. This CDR3 reads CASSLEGAFQPQHF. In DNA form, the CDR3 reads TGTGCCAGCAGCTTAGAGGGGGCTTTTCAGCCCCAGCATTTT.

V gene TRBV5-1 combines with J gene TRBJ1-1; D remains ambiguous. Germline V gene data show CDR1 as SGHRS and CDR2 as YFSETQ. The CDR3 is made up of 13 amino acids. V was clipped by 1 base and J by 0 bases, with 4 bases between them. The CDR3 sequence: CASSLTVNTEAFF. The CDR3 DNA sequence: TGCGCCAGCAGCTTGACAGTGAACACTGAAGCTTTCTTT.

J is TRBJ1-1 and V is TRBV30, with D unresolved. Germline assignment: CDR1 GTSNPN and CDR2 SVGIG (reference sequence). Trimming stripped 3 bases from V and 5 bases from J, with 25 bases between. The CDR3 extends over 17 amino acids. CDR3 loop: CAWREFHGRGSRTEAFF. CDR3 nucleotides: TGTGCCTGGAGGGAGTTCCACGGACGCGGGTCGAGGACTGAAGCTTTCTTT.

This clone has only a few counts. V usage is TRBV30 and J usage is TRBJ1-1; D gene uncertain. This CDR3 region has 12 residues. Deletions cut 2 bases from V and 8 bases from J, with 12 bases between. Germline loops: CDR1 GTSNPN, CDR2 SVGIG (reference sequence). CDR3 sequence (DNA): TGTGCCTGGAGTCTGGCCAGTCAAGAAGCTTTCTTT. Encoded protein: CAWSLASQEAFF.

This clone was counted between two and nine times. V gene TRBV5-1 combines with J gene TRBJ2-5; 9 bases match TRBD1. This CDR3 has 14 amino acids. Germline V gene sequence: CDR1 SGHRS, CDR2 YFSETQ. J was trimmed by 5 bases and V by 3 bases; bases with no gene match: 5. In DNA, the CDR3 is TGCGCCAGCAGCTCCAACAGGGGGCGTGAGACCCAGTACTTC. This sequence encodes CASSSNRGRETQYF.

This clone was seen just once. The chain combines TRBV27 with TRBJ2-7, with 7 bases identical to TRBD1. Trimming removed 3 bases from V and 4 bases from J; junction bases left unmatched: 3. The germline CDR1 and CDR2 sequences are MNHEY and SMNVEV (reference sequence). This CDR3 comprises 13 residues. The CDR3 coding sequence is TGTGCCAGCAGTTTGCCGGGACAGTACGAGCAGTACTTC. Its protein is CASSLPGQYEQYF.